Presented here are 17 T cell receptor beta chains from one specimen sequenced in a study of CD8 T cells in ankylosing spondylitis. Findings and caveats of the study: Made up of about eight highly homologous variants, a TCR beta motif appeared characteristic of ankylosing spondylitis blood.

No antigen is known for these receptors. In TCRdb, the 5' RACE reads were re-called with MiXCR into one record per CDR3 protein. The sample includes a few hundred thousand distinct CDR3 sequences, about a fifth seen only once; the top ten take about 17%. Material for sequencing was blood, either unsorted or a sorted T cell fraction (not recorded which). Source of these receptors: a male donor with ankylosing spondylitis.

This clonotype was observed a few times. V usage is TRBV7-9 and J usage is TRBJ2-7; D is possibly TRBD2 (5 bases). The CDR3 length is 15 residues. V lost 1 base and J 0 bases, leaving 10 bases between the germline ends. Germline CDR1 SEHNR, CDR2 FQNEAQ (reference sequence). CDR3 sequence reads: CASSLGRAPSYEQYF. CDR3 nucleotide sequence: TGTGCCAGCAGCTTAGGGCGGGCACCCTCCTACGAGCAGTACTTC.

The CDR3 nucleotides are TGTGCCAGCAGCTTTCAGGTTCTATCCTCCTACGAGCAGTACTTC. Translation: CASSFQVLSSYEQYF. This chain joins TRBV7-2 and TRBJ2-7; D remains unclear. The CDR3 runs 15 residues. The V and J ends lost 3 bases and 0 bases respectively, with 12 bases between them. Germline-derived CDR1 and CDR2 are SGHTA and FQGNSA.

Only a few counts were recorded for this clonotype. The J gene is TRBJ1-5, the V gene TRBV3-1; D may be TRBD1 (5 bases). Germline-derived CDR1 and CDR2 are LGHDT and YNNKEL (reference sequence). Trimming shortened V by 1 base and J by 4 bases, and 8 bases separated the two germline ends. This CDR3 spans 14 amino acids. Written as DNA, the CDR3 is TGTGCCAGCAGCCAAGCAGGGAGGAATCAGCCCCAGCATTTT. Translating gives CASSQAGRNQPQHF.

The chain is built from TRBV12-3 or TRBV12-4 and TRBJ2-1; possible D gene TRBD2, 6 bases. The V gene lost 2 bases and the J gene lost 2 bases, with 13 bases spanning the gap. The CDR3 consists of 16 residues. The CDR3 loop is CASSLRAGSTYNEQFF. The CDR3, as DNA: TGTGCCAGCAGTTTACGGGCGGGGTCCACCTACAATGAGCAGTTCTTC.

CDR3 protein: CASSRGTSATEQYF. CDR3 nucleotide sequence: TGCGCCAGCAGCCGGGGGACTAGCGCGACCGAGCAGTACTTC. The chain uses TRBV5-1 and TRBJ2-7, with TRBD2 identical over 10 bases. CDR1 is SGHRS and CDR2 is YFSETQ in the germline V gene. The CDR3 extends over 14 amino acids. The J segment lost 6 bases and the V segment lost 4 bases, leaving 7 bases of the junction unmatched.

The chain employs TRBV27 and TRBJ2-7; 13 bases are a match to TRBD2. V was pared by 11 bases and J by 5 bases, with 12 bases of the junction left unmatched. Germline-derived CDR1 and CDR2 are MNHEY and SMNVEV (reference sequence). The CDR3 is 15 residues long. CDR3 protein: CAQRRLAGGSNEQYF. In DNA, the CDR3 is TGTGCCCAACGTAGACTAGCGGGAGGAAGCAACGAGCAGTACTTC.

This clonotype was observed a few times. The V and J genes are TRBV20-1 and TRBJ1-1; no definite D call. This CDR3 is 14 amino acids long. V lost 0 bases and J lost 5, with 13 bases in between. Per the germline V gene, CDR1 is DFQATT and CDR2 is SNEGSKA (reference sequence). The CDR3 loop is CSARERRVGTEAFF. CDR3 nucleotide sequence: TGCAGTGCTAGAGAAAGGAGGGTGGGAACTGAAGCTTTCTTT.

The V gene is TRBV6-2 or TRBV6-3, the J gene TRBJ2-1, with a weak D call TRBD2 (6 bases). Trimming removed 5 bases at V and 9 bases at J, with 8 bases between. The CDR3 spans 11 residues. Germline lookup yields CDR1 MNHEY and CDR2 SVGEGT. This CDR3 reads CASSNGGEQFF. The DNA of the CDR3 is TGTGCCAGCAGTAACGGGGGTGAGCAGTTCTTC.

This chain joins TRBV5-1 and TRBJ2-3, with TRBD2 identical over 10 bases. CDR1 is SGHRS and CDR2 is YFSETQ in the germline V gene. The V segment lost 1 base and the J segment 4 bases; nucleotides outside the gene matches: 9. This CDR3 has 17 amino acids. The CDR3 spells CASSLSASGSDSDTQYF. CDR3 nucleotides: TGCGCCAGCAGCTTGAGCGCTAGCGGGAGTGACTCAGATACGCAGTATTTT. Looking up the rest from reference TRBV5-1 and TRBJ2-3 gives the full variable domain: KAGVTQTPRYLIKTRGQQVTLSCSPISGHRSVSWYQQTPGQGLQFLFEYFSETQRNKGNFPGRFSGRQFSNSRSEMNVSTLELGDSALYLCASSLSASGSDSDTQYFGPGTRLTVL.

V and J are TRBV7-9 and TRBJ1-3; 7 positions agree with TRBD1. V gave up 5 bases and J gave up 0 bases; unmatched junction bases: 7. This CDR3 is 16 amino acids long. CDR1 SEHNR and CDR2 FQNEAQ come from the germline V gene (reference sequence). CDR3 nucleotides: TGTGCCAGCAGCACCACCCGGGACAGCTCTGGAAACACCATATATTTT. This gives the protein CASSTTRDSSGNTIYF.

This clonotype was found a few times. The chain joins TRBV7-2 to TRBJ2-7; 8 bases fit TRBD2. The junction had 6 bases not matched to a gene; V was cut back by 2 bases and J by 6 bases. The CDR3 has 14 amino acids. CDR1 is SGHTA, CDR2 FQGNSA, per germline. Here the CDR3 reads CASSLSGTSSEQYF. CDR3 in DNA: TGTGCCAGCAGCTTATCCGGGACTAGTTCCGAGCAGTACTTC.

The chain combines TRBV27 with TRBJ2-7; D is possibly TRBD1 (5 bases). The CDR3 is 14 amino acids. Germline-derived CDR1 and CDR2 are MNHEY and SMNVEV (reference sequence). With 4 bases removed from V and 0 bases from J, the gap between germline ends came to 10 bases. CDR3 in amino acids: CASSSRGPSYEQYF. CDR3 coding DNA: TGTGCCAGCAGTTCAAGGGGCCCCTCCTACGAGCAGTACTTC.

V and J are TRBV12-3 or TRBV12-4 and TRBJ2-1; weak D call: TRBD2 (5 bases). Trimming removed 1 base from V and 0 bases from J, with 13 bases in between. The CDR3 runs 17 residues. The CDR3 is CASSLGVSVSSYNEQFF. The CDR3 DNA follows: TGTGCCAGCAGTTTAGGCGTTAGCGTCAGCTCCTACAATGAGCAGTTCTTC.

The rearrangement joins TRBV12-3 or TRBV12-4 to TRBJ2-2, with a weak D call TRBD2 (6 bases). V was clipped by 7 bases and J by 2 bases, with 14 bases between them. This CDR3 contains 15 residues. CDR3 in DNA: TGTGCCAGCAAAACCGGGACTCATAACACCGGGGAGCTGTTTTTT. Its protein is CASKTGTHNTGELFF.

This clonotype was found a few times. The CDR3 nucleotides read TGTGCCAGCAGCGTAGTACTAGCGGGAGCCCCCGGGGAGCTGTTTTTT. It is translated as CASSVVLAGAPGELFF. The chain has TRBV9 and TRBJ2-2, with TRBD2 matching over 11 bases. Trimming at V came to 0 bases and at J to 6 bases, leaving 4 bases not matched to a gene. The germline V gene has CDR1 SGDLS and CDR2 YYNGEE. The CDR3 runs 16 residues.

V usage is TRBV5-5 and J usage is TRBJ1-5; a weak D match, TRBD1 (5 bases). This CDR3 has 16 residues. Germline V lookup: CDR1 SGHKS, CDR2 YYEKEE (reference sequence). V shed 0 bases and J shed 5 bases, with 15 bases lying between them. The CDR3 region has the DNA TGTGCCAGCAGCTTGGCCGCAGGGAATAGGCATCAGCCCCAGCATTTT. The encoded protein is CASSLAAGNRHQPQHF.

The gene calls are TRBV5-1 and TRBJ2-1; D possibly uses TRBD1 or TRBD2 (5 bases each). The germline V gene has CDR1 SGHRS and CDR2 YFSETQ. CDR3 length: 13 amino acids. The ends were cut back, 2 bases at V and 9 bases at J, with 12 bases in the middle. The CDR3 nucleotides are TGCGCCAGCAGCTTCGAGGGACGGATTGAGCAGTTCTTC. Its protein product is CASSFEGRIEQFF.